The 27 T cell receptor beta chains given below trace back to one sample, sequenced in a study of blood T cells in healthy people across ages. The authors ran a second PCR of roughly 6 to 12 cycles using a sample-barcoded 5' primer and a J-beta primer mix. One entry per CDR3 protein, called by TCRdb with MiXCR from the 5' RACE reads. The table has 650,000 to 1,000,000 distinct CDR3 sequences, about 47% seen once; the top ten hold around 18%. The specimen was blood. The receptors were sampled from an elderly man in good health.

The gene calls are TRBV21-1 and TRBJ2-7; TRBD2 reflects the table's D call only, with no check against the DNA. TRBV21-1 is labeled a pseudogene. The CDR3 is made up of 14 amino acids. The CDR3 nucleotides read TGTACCAGCAGCAAATGGCTAGGGAATTACGAGCAGTACTTC. It is translated as CTSSKWLGNYEQYF.

CDR3: CASSSPAGTGETQYF. DNA for the CDR3: TGTGCCAGCAGTTCCCCCGCCGGGACGGGAGAGACCCAGTACTTC. The V and J genes are TRBV6-6 and TRBJ2-5; D tentatively reads TRBD1 or TRBD2 (5 bases each). Germline V gene lookup returns CDR1 MNHNY and CDR2 SVGAGI (reference sequence). The CDR3 is 15 residues long. The V end was cut by 4 bases, the J end by 4 bases, with 16 bases between.

This chain connects TRBV12-3 or TRBV12-4 to TRBJ1-1; the D gene is possibly TRBD1 (6 bases). The germline V and J ends were trimmed by 9 bases and 2 bases, with 19 bases remaining between them. The CDR3 is 15 amino acids. The CDR3 bases are TGTGCCAGGAAGGATAGAGGACAGCCCAACACTGAAGCTTTCTTT. Amino acids: CARKDRGQPNTEAFF.

The V and J genes are TRBV28 and TRBJ2-1, with 7 bases identical to TRBD1. The V and J ends lost 6 bases and 7 bases, in that order; junction bases with no gene match: 6. CDR1 and CDR2 from the germline V gene are MDHEN and SYDVKM. There are 13 residues in the CDR3. CDR3 protein: CASRTDRVNEQFF. The DNA for the CDR3 is TGTGCCAGCAGGACCGACAGGGTGAATGAGCAGTTCTTC.

Turning to this clonotype: The germline gene is not matched at one end of the junction; a read error may be the cause. The rearrangement joins TRBV10-1 to TRBJ2-3; D not certain. CDR1 is WNHNN and CDR2 is SYGVQD in the germline V gene (reference sequence). This CDR3 comprises 14 residues. CDR3 DNA: TGCGTCAGCAGACCCCCCGCTTGGGCTGATACGCAGTATTTT. The encoded protein is CVSRPPAWADTQYF.

This clonotype was picked up many times. V and J are TRBV6-2 or TRBV6-3 and TRBJ2-5, with TRBD2 identical over 13 bases. The CDR3 is 16 amino acids. V was clipped by 5 bases and J by 5 bases; unmatched bases: 8. The germline gives CDR1 MNHEY, CDR2 SVGEGT. As DNA, the CDR3 is TGTGCCAGCAGTCTTCCGGGACTAGCGGGAATTGAGACCCAGTACTTC. Protein product: CASSLPGLAGIETQYF.

This chain links TRBV27 with TRBJ2-7; D ambiguous. The end of the DNA is better explained by TRBJ2-5, so the J call may be wrong. This CDR3 is built from 13 residues. The germline V gene has CDR1 MNHEY and CDR2 SMNVEV (reference sequence). The DNA for the CDR3 is TGTGCCAGCAGTTTGGTGGCCCTTGAGACCCAGTACTTC. Its translation: CASSLVALETQYF.

This clonotype came up a few times. CDR3 nucleotide sequence: TGCAGTGCTACCGGGACAGGGGGCATGAGAAACGAGCAGTACTTC. Amino acid sequence: CSATGTGGMRNEQYF. The chain joins TRBV20-1 to TRBJ2-4; 12 nucleotides align to TRBD1. The DNA matches TRBJ2-7 better at its end, which makes the J call doubtful. The CDR3 runs to 15 residues. Germline assignment: CDR1 DFQATT and CDR2 SNEGSKA (reference sequence).

This clonotype has only a few counts. The V gene is TRBV28, the J gene TRBJ2-1, with 10 bases that match TRBD2. This CDR3 is 18 amino acids long. Looked up from germline, CDR1 is MDHEN and CDR2 is SYDVKM. With 6 bases clipped from V and 5 bases from J, the junction kept 16 bases outside the gene matches. Here the CDR3 reads CASSPWGTGTSADNEQFF. CDR3 nucleotides: TGTGCCAGCAGCCCCTGGGGTACCGGGACTAGCGCCGACAATGAGCAGTTCTTC.

This clonotype was seen ten or more times. V usage is TRBV7-9 and J usage is TRBJ2-1, with TRBD2 matching over 13 bases. CDR3 size: 15 residues. Trimming at V came to 6 bases and at J to 7 bases, leaving 6 bases not matched to a gene. Per germline, CDR1 SEHNR and CDR2 FQNEAQ (reference sequence). CDR3 nucleotide sequence: TGTGCCAGCAGTCGTGGGACTAGCGGGATGAATGAGCAGTTCTTC. Its protein is CASSRGTSGMNEQFF.

The gene calls are TRBV20-1 and TRBJ2-3; 15 bases are a match to TRBD2. Germline values: CDR1 DFQATT, CDR2 SNEGSKA (reference sequence). V shed 4 bases, J shed 5 bases, and the junction held 7 bases outside the gene matches. The CDR3 loop spans 16 amino acids. The CDR3 protein is CSATGRTSGRGDTQYF. The CDR3 DNA reads TGCAGTGCTACCGGTCGGACTAGCGGGAGGGGAGATACGCAGTATTTT.

V gene TRBV4-3 combines with J gene TRBJ2-5; 8 nucleotides line up with TRBD2. CDR1 is LGHNA and CDR2 is YSLEER in the germline V gene. The CDR3 spans 16 residues. The ends lost 5 bases at V and 11 bases at J; junction bases unmatched: 19. The chain's CDR3 is CASSKGGQRERYEQYF. Written as DNA, the CDR3 is TGCGCCAGCAGCAAAGGGGGGCAGCGGGAGAGGTATGAGCAGTACTTC.

The chain employs TRBV3-1 and TRBJ2-1; D may correspond to TRBD1 or TRBD2 (5 bases each). V shed 4 bases and J shed 2 bases, with 12 bases lying between them. Germline V lookup: CDR1 LGHDT, CDR2 YNNKEL (reference sequence). The CDR3 runs to 15 residues. CDR3 sequence: CASSRLGEAYNEQFF. The CDR3 nucleotides are TGTGCCAGCAGCCGCCTGGGGGAAGCCTACAATGAGCAGTTCTTC.

V is TRBV2 and J is TRBJ2-7; D is undetermined. V was pared by 2 bases and J by 3 bases, with 8 bases between. CDR1 SNHLY and CDR2 FYNNEI come from the germline V gene. The CDR3 spans 13 residues. The CDR3 spells CASSERHSYEQYF. The CDR3 region has the DNA TGTGCCAGCAGTGAAAGACACAGCTACGAGCAGTACTTC.

The chain has TRBV6-5 and TRBJ1-2, with D perhaps matching TRBD1 (5 bases). Per the germline V gene, CDR1 is MNHEY and CDR2 is SVGAGI. The CDR3 has 15 amino acids. V gave up 5 bases and J gave up 0 bases, with 13 bases separating them. DNA of the CDR3: TGTGCCAGCAGTCGCACCAGGACAACTAACTATGGCTACACCTTC. It encodes CASSRTRTTNYGYTF.

The chain is built from TRBV29-1 and TRBJ2-3, with D perhaps TRBD1 (5 bases). This CDR3 comprises 12 residues. Germline CDR1 is SQVTM and CDR2 is ANQGSEA. Trimming stripped 0 bases from V and 10 bases from J, with 11 bases between. The CDR3 here is CSVEDRRAAQYF. CDR3 sequence (DNA): TGCAGCGTTGAAGATCGCAGGGCGGCGCAGTATTTT.

This clonotype is a singleton in its sample. The chain couples TRBV4-1 to TRBJ1-5; D uncertain. The CDR3 extends over 13 amino acids. The germline CDR1 and CDR2 sequences are MGHRA and YSYEKL. V lost 1 base and J 9 bases, leaving 10 bases between the germline ends. The CDR3 loop reads CASSQVHTLPQHF. As DNA, the CDR3 is TGCGCCAGCAGCCAAGTTCACACTCTGCCCCAGCATTTT.

The V gene is TRBV20-1, the J gene TRBJ1-4, with 8 bases aligning to TRBD1. The CDR3 has 13 residues. Germline trimming cut 6 bases from V and 7 bases from J; bases unmatched to any gene: 7. Per the germline V gene, CDR1 is DFQATT and CDR2 is SNEGSKA (reference sequence). CDR3 DNA sequence: TGCAGTGCCCTCGGACAGGGAGTTGAAAAACTGTTTTTT. Its protein product is CSALGQGVEKLFF.

The chain employs TRBV4-3 and TRBJ2-7; no clear D gene. The CDR3 is made up of 14 amino acids. Trimming cost V 0 bases and J 1 base, with 7 bases left between them. Germline V gene lookup returns CDR1 LGHNA and CDR2 YSLEER. Written as DNA, the CDR3 is TGCGCCAGCAGCCAAGAGGCAGAGTCCTACGAGCAGTACTTC. It is translated as CASSQEAESYEQYF.

A note on this clonotype: At one end, the junction sequence differs from germline, possibly due to a read error. This rearrangement joins TRBV12-3 or TRBV12-4 to TRBJ1-1; 8 nucleotides agree with TRBD1. The CDR3 contains 13 residues. The CDR3 nucleotides are TGTGCCTGCAGCCGACAGGGGCACACTGAAGCTTTCTTT. Its protein product is CACSRQGHTEAFF.

This clonotype has a single count. One junction end does not reproduce the germline sequence, and a read error may be involved. The chain has TRBV7-2 and TRBJ2-1, with D perhaps matching TRBD2 (6 bases). The germline CDR1 and CDR2 sequences are SGHTA and FQGNSA. CDR3 size: 15 residues. The CDR3 region has the DNA TGTGCCAGCAGCTTAGCCGCGGGACTGCGCAATGAGCGGTTCTTC. It is translated as CASSLAAGLRNERFF.

The chain joins TRBV6-2 or TRBV6-3 to TRBJ2-3; D is unclear. Trimming removed 2 bases from V and 2 bases from J, with 5 bases in between. The V gene's germline CDR1 is MNHEY and CDR2 SVGEGT. The CDR3 contains 13 residues. The CDR3 DNA reads as TGTGCCAGCAGTTACGAAAACACAGATACGCAGTATTTT. This translates into CASSYENTDTQYF.

This chain links TRBV10-3 with TRBJ2-5, with TRBD2 matching over 10 bases. CDR1 is ENHRY, CDR2 SYGVKD, per germline. Trimming took 4 bases from V and 11 from J; bases not matched to a gene: 13. This CDR3 is built from 15 residues. The CDR3 protein is CAISGSSGRAGEQYF. As DNA, the CDR3 is TGTGCCATCAGTGGGTCTAGCGGGAGAGCTGGTGAGCAGTACTTC.

The CDR3 coding sequence is TGTGCCAGCAGTGTCAGACCCACCTACGAGCAGTACTTC. Translation: CASSVRPTYEQYF. The chain recombines TRBV2 with TRBJ2-7, with D uncertain. V gave up 4 bases and J gave up 2 bases, with 9 bases separating them. CDR1 and CDR2 from the germline V gene are SNHLY and FYNNEI. CDR3 length equals 13 residues.

The chain couples TRBV12-3 or TRBV12-4 to TRBJ2-7, with D perhaps TRBD2 (5 bases). The CDR3 runs to 15 residues. V dropped 5 bases and J dropped 0 bases, with 14 bases sitting between them. CDR3 loop: CASSPQTGISYEQYF. CDR3 bases: TGTGCCAGCAGTCCCCAAACGGGAATCTCCTACGAGCAGTACTTC.

This chain connects TRBV11-2 to TRBJ2-1; D gene unclear. The V end lost 6 bases, the J end lost 4 bases, and 16 bases lay between the germline ends. The CDR3 is made up of 15 amino acids. Germline CDR1 is SGHAT and CDR2 is FQNNGV. The CDR3 region has the DNA TGTGCCAGCAGTCTCAACGGATCCCCATACAATGAGCAGTTCTTC. Its translation is CASSLNGSPYNEQFF.

With regard to this clonotype: A read error may account for a junction end that differs from germline. The CDR3 sequence: CAGSGGGVSGGYTF. The CDR3 DNA follows: TGTGCCGGCAGCGGGGGCGGGGTGTCCGGTGGCTACACCTTC. J is TRBJ1-2 and V is TRBV7-8; D perhaps matches TRBD1 (6 bases). The CDR3 is made up of 14 amino acids. The germline V gene has CDR1 SGHVS and CDR2 FQNEAQ.